One and the same sample provided the 11 T cell receptor beta chains below, sequenced in a study of OX40 agonist ivuxolimab in advanced cancers. Sequencing was performed with immunoSEQ multiplex PCR; in TCRdb, only in-frame clones are kept and a portion is missing. The table records around 99,000 clones, 80% to 95% of them present only once. Sequences were derived from CD4+ or CD8+ T cells sorted from blood, sampled in a trial of the OX40 agonist ivuxolimab. Receptor source: an adult with an advanced solid tumor such as melanoma, head and neck, liver or kidney cancer.

This sequence joins TRBV5-1 and TRBJ1-1, with TRBD1 matching over 10 bases. The CDR3 contains 15 residues. Germline CDR1 reads SGHRS; CDR2 reads YFSETQ. V gave up 4 bases and J gave up 6 bases; unmatched junction bases: 9. Written as DNA, the CDR3 is TGCGCCAGCAGCCAGCCGGGACAGGGGTATTCTGAAGCTTTCTTT. Translating it yields CASSQPGQGYSEAFF. Full variable domain (missing parts from reference TRBV5-1 and TRBJ1-1): KAGVTQTPRYLIKTRGQQVTLSCSPISGHRSVSWYQQTPGQGLQFLFEYFSETQRNKGNFPGRFSGRQFSNSRSEMNVSTLELGDSALYLCASSQPGQGYSEAFFGQGTRLTVV.

V gene TRBV7-9 combines with J gene TRBJ1-2, with D unresolved. V lost 5 bases to trimming and J lost 11 bases, with 15 bases between them. This CDR3 contains 12 residues. Germline lookup yields CDR1 SEHNR and CDR2 FQNEAQ (reference sequence). CDR3 sequence reads: CASSPPNVGYTF. For the CDR3, the DNA is TGTGCCAGCAGCCCCCCTAATGTCGGGTACACCTTC.

This clone was observed once. This chain's CDR3 is CASSQDPRDRGAYEQYF. For the CDR3, the DNA is TGTGCCAGCAGCCAAGATCCGAGGGACCGCGGGGCCTACGAGCAGTACTTC. The chain joins TRBV4-2 to TRBJ2-7; D is perhaps TRBD2 (6 bases). The CDR3 runs 17 residues. From germline, CDR1 is LGHNA and CDR2 YNFKEQ. Trimming took 0 bases from V and 2 from J, leaving 17 bases between them.

The chain joins TRBV10-3 to TRBJ2-7; 8 bases are a match to TRBD1. The length of the CDR3 is 16 residues. V lost 4 bases, J lost 0 bases, and 8 bases stayed unmatched. CDR1 and CDR2 (germline): ENHRY, SYGVKD. CDR3 residues: CAISAASGGSSYEQYF. The CDR3 region has the DNA TGTGCCATCAGTGCCGCTTCAGGGGGCTCCTCCTACGAGCAGTACTTC.

The CDR3 sequence: CASSAQGRTKAFF. CDR3 DNA sequence: TGTGCCAGTAGTGCTCAGGGGCGAACTAAAGCTTTCTTT. V and J are TRBV19 and TRBJ1-1; D perhaps matches TRBD1 (6 bases). The CDR3 covers 13 residues. The V gene's germline CDR1 is LNHDA and CDR2 SQIVND (reference sequence). V was clipped by 5 bases and J by 9 bases, with 16 bases between them.

The CDR3 region is CATGGTGGLNGYTF. For the CDR3, the DNA is TGTGCCACCGGGGGTACAGGGGGCTTAAATGGCTACACCTTC. The chain uses TRBV27 and TRBJ1-2, with TRBD1 identical over 9 bases. V was pared by 10 bases and J by 6 bases, with 12 bases of the junction left unmatched. The CDR3 consists of 14 residues. The germline V gene has CDR1 MNHEY and CDR2 SMNVEV (reference sequence).

The V and J genes are TRBV5-6 and TRBJ1-2, with D perhaps TRBD1 (6 bases). Germline V gene data show CDR1 as SGHDT and CDR2 as YYEEEE. The CDR3 consists of 15 residues. V lost 2 bases to trimming and J lost 0 bases, with 11 bases between them. The CDR3 sequence is CASSLPGHPNYGYTF. The DNA for the CDR3 is TGTGCCAGCAGCTTACCGGGACATCCTAACTATGGCTACACCTTC.

The genes are TRBV27 and TRBJ2-7; TRBD1 might be the D (6 bases). V was clipped by 6 bases and J by 1 base, with 16 bases between them. This CDR3 spans 15 amino acids. In germline, CDR1 is MNHEY, CDR2 SMNVEV (reference sequence). The CDR3 region is CASRPSTGRSYEQYF. Written as DNA, the CDR3 is TGTGCCAGCAGACCATCGACAGGAAGGTCCTACGAGCAGTACTTC.

The gene calls are TRBV6-5 and TRBJ2-1; the D gene is possibly TRBD2 (5 bases). Germline loops: CDR1 MNHEY, CDR2 SVGAGI. Trimming took 0 bases from V and 10 from J, leaving 19 bases between them. This CDR3 spans 16 amino acids. The CDR3 DNA reads as TGTGCCAGCAGTTACTCTCTATTGACTCCCACGGGGGAGCAGTTCTTC. Translation: CASSYSLLTPTGEQFF.

The chain employs TRBV10-3 and TRBJ1-2, with TRBD1 as a possible D gene (5 bases). CDR3 length equals 13 residues. The germline V gene encodes CDR1 ENHRY and CDR2 SYGVKD. Trimming left V 6 bases short and J 2 bases short, with 10 bases between. The CDR3 nucleotides read TGTGCCATCAGGGTGACAGAGAACTATGGCTACACCTTC. The encoded protein is CAIRVTENYGYTF.

The V gene is TRBV11-3, the J gene TRBJ1-3; no firm D call. Trimming took off 5 bases at V and 5 bases at J, with 22 bases between the two ends. Germline V gives CDR1 SGHNT, CDR2 YENEEA. The CDR3 extends over 17 amino acids. CDR3 bases: TGTGCCAGCAGCCGTAGTACCGGGCAGAGAGAAAGAAACACCATATATTTT. Its protein product is CASSRSTGQRERNTIYF.